This T cell receptor (beta chain) was identified in a study of blood T cell repertoires in COVID-19. Overall study context: Researchers got acute and convalescent COVID-19 samples from the United States, Italy and Spain.

Generated by immunoSEQ multiplex PCR, the TCRdb table keeps only in-frame clones and is missing some. The table includes around 180,000 clones, around 85% detected once. In its sample, this clone was seen once. The sequenced sample was peripheral blood. The receptor comes from a man older than 75 with COVID-19, enrolled during active disease.

In DNA, the CDR3 is TGCAGTGCACAAGGACTAGCGGGACCTTATTTT. It is translated as CSAQGLAGPYF. The chain employs TRBV20-1 and TRBJ2-3; 12 positions match TRBD2. Germline CDR1 is DFQATT and CDR2 is SNEGSKA (reference sequence). The CDR3 loop spans 11 amino acids. The V and J ends lost 6 bases and 15 bases, in that order; junction bases with no gene match: 7.